The rows below give T cell receptor beta chains drawn from one sample of a study of response to subunit inactivated influenza vaccine. TCRdb analysed the RT-PCR reads with MiXCR anew, one entry per CDR3 protein. The table has about 530,000 distinct CDR3 sequences, 12% seen once. This material consisted of PBMCs from blood, taken on the day of vaccination. These receptors were collected from a man in his fifties who received an inactivated influenza vaccine. Each CDR3 is given with its conserved first and last residue. The D gene is left open where the match is weak. Some rows mark clone size as missing; the rest say once, few, many or name a class of expanded clone.

j_gene	v_gene	len	abundance	d_gene	CDR3nt	CDR3aa
TRBJ1-5	TRBV25-1	15	.	.	TGTGCCAGCAGTGAAGGGTGGAGGGTTGATCAGCCCCAGCATTTT	CASSEGWRVDQPQHF
TRBJ1-6	TRBV5-4	15	.	.	TGTGCCAGCAGCTTACAGGGACACGGAAATTCACCCCTCCACTTT	CASSLQGHGNSPLHF
TRBJ2-4	TRBV7-9	14	many	TRBD1	TGTGCCAGCAGCTCATACAGGGGGTTCGACATTCAGTACTTC	CASSSYRGFDIQYF
TRBJ1-3	TRBV30	14	few	.	TGTGCCTGGGCCGGTGGGGTGCCTGGAAACACCATATATTTT	CAWAGGVPGNTIYF
TRBJ2-7	TRBV7-2	15	.	.	TGTGCCAGCGGGATTAACTTGGGGGGCCTCTACGAGCAGTACTTC	CASGINLGGLYEQYF
TRBJ2-5	TRBV20-1	14	.	.	TGCAGTGCTAGGGAGGGACAGACTCAAGAGACCCAGTACTTC	CSAREGQTQETQYF
TRBJ2-4	TRBV28	17	few	TRBD2	TGTGCCAGCAGTTTATTGGGGGGGGATAACGCCAAAAACATTCAGTACTTC	CASSLLGGDNAKNIQYF
TRBJ1-2	TRBV28	12	.	.	TGTGCCAGCAAGAAAGGGTCAGGTGGCTACACCTTC	CASKKGSGGYTF
TRBJ1-2	TRBV30	13	.	.	TGTGCCTGGACCCCCGTATGGGACTATGGCTACACCTTC	CAWTPVWDYGYTF
TRBJ2-1	TRBV7-3	16	many	TRBD1	TGTGCCAGCAGCACCCGACAGGGGAGCTCCTACAATGAGCAGTTCTTC	CASSTRQGSSYNEQFF
TRBJ2-1	TRBV24-1	15	.	.	TGTGCCACCAGTGATATTGCCTCCTCCTACAATGAGCAGTTCTTC	CATSDIASSYNEQFF
TRBJ2-5	TRBV29-1	16	.	TRBD2	TGCAGCGTTGCCACCGGGACTAGCGGGCGCCAAGAGACCCAGTACTTC	CSVATGTSGRQETQYF
TRBJ2-7	TRBV20-1	14	many	.	TGCAGTGCTAGAGAATTGACAGGTGCCTACGAGCAGTACTTC	CSARELTGAYEQYF
TRBJ2-7	TRBV20-1	14	.	TRBD2	TGCAGTGCCCCGGTACCGGGAGGAAAATACGAGCAGTACTTC	CSAPVPGGKYEQYF
TRBJ1-2	TRBV28	15	few	.	TGTGCCAGCAGTTCCCTAAGGGGCAGGGGAAATGGCTACACCTTC	CASSSLRGRGNGYTF
TRBJ2-2	TRBV6-1	19	few	.	TGTGCCAGCAGTGAACAAGGCGCAGGGGTTGGGAGAAACACCGGGGAGCTGTTTTTT	CASSEQGAGVGRNTGELFF
TRBJ2-1	TRBV6-2/TRBV6-3	16	.	TRBD2	TGTGCCAGCAGGTGGGGGGGGTTCGCGAGGAACAATGAGCAGTTCTTC	CASRWGGFARNNEQFF
TRBJ2-7	TRBV12-3/TRBV12-4	14	few	TRBD2	TGTGCCAGCAGACGGACTAGCGGGGCCGGGGAGCAGTACTTC	CASRRTSGAGEQYF
TRBJ2-7	TRBV20-1	14	few	TRBD1	TGCAGCGCAGCCGACCTACAGGGGGCTTACGAGCAGTACTTC	CSAADLQGAYEQYF
TRBJ1-5	TRBV20-1	15	.	.	TGCAGTGCTAGTTGGGGCAGGGGAATTGATCAGCCCCAGCATTTT	CSASWGRGIDQPQHF
TRBJ2-5	TRBV6-2/TRBV6-3	13	.	TRBD2	TGTGCCAGCAGGCTACTAGCGTCGGAGACCCAGTACTTC	CASRLLASETQYF
TRBJ2-3	TRBV27	16	many	TRBD2	TGTGCCAGCACCCTACTAGCGGGAGGGCCCCCAGATACGCAGTATTTT	CASTLLAGGPPDTQYF
TRBJ2-5	TRBV5-1	15	few	.	TGCGCCAGCAGCTCACAAGGACTCCACCAAGAGACCCAGTACTTC	CASSSQGLHQETQYF
TRBJ2-1	TRBV5-4	15	few	TRBD2	TGTGCCAGCAGCTTGGGAGCGGGAAGGTACAATGAGCAGTTCTTC	CASSLGAGRYNEQFF
TRBJ2-3	TRBV7-8	15	.	.	TGTGCCAGCAGCGCCCCGGGACGGACTTTAGATACGCAGTATTTT	CASSAPGRTLDTQYF
TRBJ2-5	TRBV10-3	17	.	TRBD2	TGTGCCATCAGGAAGGGACTAGCGGGAGGTCTCCAAGAGACCCAGTACTTC	CAIRKGLAGGLQETQYF
TRBJ2-3	TRBV20-1	16	.	.	TGCTGTGCTACCACCCCCCGGGACACCCTCACAGATACGCAGTATTTT	CCATTPRDTLTDTQYF
TRBJ2-4	TRBV7-3	14	.	TRBD2	TGTGCCAGCAGCCCCGGGGGGGCCCAGCGAATTCAGTACTTC	CASSPGGAQRIQYF
TRBJ2-7	TRBV2	15	.	TRBD2	TGTGCCAGCAGAGCCCTAGCGGGGTCTGCCTACGAGCAGTACTTC	CASRALAGSAYEQYF
TRBJ2-7	TRBV6-1	15	few	.	TGTGCCAGCAGCCGCGGGGTGGCCCACGTCTACGAGCAGTACTTC	CASSRGVAHVYEQYF
TRBJ2-4	TRBV29-1	14	.	.	TGCAGCGTTGAAGCGCAACTAGCCAAAAACATTCAGTACTTC	CSVEAQLAKNIQYF
TRBJ2-6	TRBV2	17	.	TRBD1	TGTGCCAGCAGCAGGACAGGGCGTTCGCCTGGGGCCAACGTCCTGACTTTC	CASSRTGRSPGANVLTF
TRBJ2-3	TRBV20-1	13	.	.	TGCAGTGCCGGGGACGGCGACACAGATACGCAGTATTTT	CSAGDGDTDTQYF
TRBJ1-1	TRBV29-1	12	.	TRBD1	TGCAGCGTCGGACAGGGTGGCACTGAAGCTTTCTTT	CSVGQGGTEAFF
TRBJ1-1	TRBV12-3/TRBV12-4	12	many	.	TGTGCCAGCAGTTTTGTAAACACTGAAGCTTTCTTT	CASSFVNTEAFF
TRBJ2-7	TRBV20-1	13	.	TRBD1	TGCAGTGCTAGAGGGGACAGTTCCTACGAGCAGTACTTC	CSARGDSSYEQYF
TRBJ2-7	TRBV3-1	15	.	.	TGTGCCAGCAGCCAACAACCATCTACCCGCTACGAGCAGTACTTC	CASSQQPSTRYEQYF
TRBJ1-5	TRBV7-2	14	few	.	TGTGCCAGCAGCTTAGGGAGGGTTGGACAGCCCCAGCATTTT	CASSLGRVGQPQHF
TRBJ2-3	TRBV12-3/TRBV12-4	15	.	TRBD2	TGTGCCAGCAGTTTTACAGCGGGGTCCACAGATACGCAGTATTTT	CASSFTAGSTDTQYF
TRBJ1-4	TRBV5-1	14	few	.	TGCGCCAGCAGCGGAGGTTGGGTGGATGAAAAACTGTTTTTT	CASSGGWVDEKLFF
TRBJ2-1	TRBV19	18	few	.	TGTGCCAGTAGTATATACTCCGGGATGGGGTTCTCCTACAATGAGCAGTTCTTC	CASSIYSGMGFSYNEQFF
TRBJ2-7	TRBV7-2	16	.	TRBD2	TGTGCCAGCAGCTTAGAGACTAGCGGGAGGGCCTACGAGCAGTACTTC	CASSLETSGRAYEQYF
TRBJ2-3	TRBV10-3	15	.	TRBD2	TGTGCCATCAACAATCTAGCGGGGAGCACAGATACGCAGTATTTT	CAINNLAGSTDTQYF
TRBJ2-7	TRBV4-3	15	few	.	TGCGCCAGCAGCCAAGAGGTGAGGAACTCCTACGAGCAGTACTTC	CASSQEVRNSYEQYF